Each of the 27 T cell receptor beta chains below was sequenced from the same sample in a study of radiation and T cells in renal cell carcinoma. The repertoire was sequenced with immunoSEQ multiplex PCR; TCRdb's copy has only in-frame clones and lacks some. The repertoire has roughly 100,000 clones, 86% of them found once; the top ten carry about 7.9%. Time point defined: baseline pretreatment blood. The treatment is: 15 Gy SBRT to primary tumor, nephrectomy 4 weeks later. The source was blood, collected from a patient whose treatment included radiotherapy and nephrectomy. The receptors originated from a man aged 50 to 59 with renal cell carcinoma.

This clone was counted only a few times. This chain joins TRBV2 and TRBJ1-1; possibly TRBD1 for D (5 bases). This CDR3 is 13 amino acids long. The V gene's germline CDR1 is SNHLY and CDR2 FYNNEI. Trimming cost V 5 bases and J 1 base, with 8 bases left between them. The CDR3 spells CASSLDKNTEAFF. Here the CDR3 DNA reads TGTGCCAGCAGTTTGGACAAGAACACTGAAGCTTTCTTT.

The CDR3 is CASSRYHATNEKLFF. The CDR3 DNA reads as TGCGCCAGCAGCCGCTACCATGCAACTAATGAAAAACTGTTTTTT. This sequence joins TRBV4-1 and TRBJ1-4; D gene uncertain. V was shortened by 4 bases and J by 0 bases, with 9 bases between the two germline ends. Germline lookup yields CDR1 MGHRA and CDR2 YSYEKL. This CDR3 spans 15 amino acids.

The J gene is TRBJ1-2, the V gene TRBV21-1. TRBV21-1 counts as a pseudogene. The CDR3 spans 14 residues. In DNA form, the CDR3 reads TGTGCCAGCAGCAAAGCGCTTACCGGCTATGGCTACACCTTC. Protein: CASSKALTGYGYTF.

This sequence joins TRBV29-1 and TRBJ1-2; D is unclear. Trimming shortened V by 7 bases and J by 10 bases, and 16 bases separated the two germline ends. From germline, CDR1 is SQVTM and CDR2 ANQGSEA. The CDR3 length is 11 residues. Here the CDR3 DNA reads TGCAGCGCCGGGGATATGGGTGACTACACCTTC. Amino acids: CSAGDMGDYTF.

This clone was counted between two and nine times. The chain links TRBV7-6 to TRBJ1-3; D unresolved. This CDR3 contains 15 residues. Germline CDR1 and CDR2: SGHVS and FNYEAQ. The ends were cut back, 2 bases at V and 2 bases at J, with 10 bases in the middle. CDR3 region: CASSLYLGTGNTIYF. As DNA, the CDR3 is TGTGCCAGCAGCTTATATCTGGGGACTGGAAACACCATATATTTT. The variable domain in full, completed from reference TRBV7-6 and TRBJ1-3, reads GAGVSQSPRYKVTKRGQDVALRCDPISGHVSLYWYRQALGQGPEFLTYFNYEAQQDKSGLPNDRFSAERPEGSISTLTIQRTEQRDSAMYRCASSLYLGTGNTIYFGEGSWLTVV.

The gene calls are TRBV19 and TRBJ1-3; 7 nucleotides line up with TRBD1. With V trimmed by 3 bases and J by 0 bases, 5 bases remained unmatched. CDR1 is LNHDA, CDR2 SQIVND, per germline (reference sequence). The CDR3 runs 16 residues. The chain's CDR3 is CASSMGTDLSGNTIYF. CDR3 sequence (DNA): TGTGCCAGTAGTATGGGGACAGATCTCTCTGGAAACACCATATATTTT.

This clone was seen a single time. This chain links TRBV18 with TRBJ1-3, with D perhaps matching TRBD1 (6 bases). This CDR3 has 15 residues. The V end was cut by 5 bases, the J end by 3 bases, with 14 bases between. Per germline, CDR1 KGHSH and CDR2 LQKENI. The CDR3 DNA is TGTGCCAGCTCAGAAGGGACAAATCTTGGAAACACCATATATTTT. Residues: CASSEGTNLGNTIYF.

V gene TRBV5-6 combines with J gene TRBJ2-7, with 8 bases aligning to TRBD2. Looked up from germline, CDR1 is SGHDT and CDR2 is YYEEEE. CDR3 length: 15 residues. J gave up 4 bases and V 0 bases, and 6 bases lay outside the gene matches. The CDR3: CASSLEAGVVYEQYF. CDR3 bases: TGTGCCAGCAGCTTGGAAGCGGGAGTCGTGTACGAGCAGTACTTC.

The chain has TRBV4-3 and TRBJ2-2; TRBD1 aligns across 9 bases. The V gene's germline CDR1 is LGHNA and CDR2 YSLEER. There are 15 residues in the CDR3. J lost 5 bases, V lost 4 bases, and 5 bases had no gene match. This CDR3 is CASSPTGGWTGELFF. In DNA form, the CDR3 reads TGCGCCAGCAGCCCTACAGGGGGCTGGACCGGGGAGCTGTTTTTT.

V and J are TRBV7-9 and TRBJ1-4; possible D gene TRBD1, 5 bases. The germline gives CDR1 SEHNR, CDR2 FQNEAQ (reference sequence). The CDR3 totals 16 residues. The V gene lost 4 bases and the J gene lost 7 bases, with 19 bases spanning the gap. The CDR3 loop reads CASSSTFGGLSEKLFF. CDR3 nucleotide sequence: TGTGCCAGCAGCTCCACCTTTGGGGGTCTCTCTGAAAAACTGTTTTTT.

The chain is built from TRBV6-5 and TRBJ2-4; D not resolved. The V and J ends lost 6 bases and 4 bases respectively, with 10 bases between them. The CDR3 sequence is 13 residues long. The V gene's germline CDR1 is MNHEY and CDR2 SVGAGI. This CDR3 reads CASSLRAKNIQYF. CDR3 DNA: TGTGCCAGCAGCCTCCGGGCAAAAAACATTCAGTACTTC.

The CDR3 region has the DNA TGCGCCAGCAGCCAAGGAGGACGTCGGACCACTGAAGCTTTCTTT. This codes for CASSQGGRRTTEAFF. The V call is TRBV4-1, the J call TRBJ1-1; no clear D gene. CDR1 and CDR2 (germline): MGHRA, YSYEKL. The CDR3 is 15 amino acids. V lost 1 base, J lost 4 bases, and 13 bases lay in between.

This CDR3 is CASSSHLAGSYNEQFF. The DNA of the CDR3 is TGCGCCAGCAGCTCTCACCTAGCGGGGTCCTACAATGAGCAGTTCTTC. The chain links TRBV5-1 to TRBJ2-1; 9 bases fit TRBD2. J gave up 1 base and V 3 bases, and 5 bases lay outside the gene matches. CDR3 size: 16 residues. Germline V gene lookup returns CDR1 SGHRS and CDR2 YFSETQ.

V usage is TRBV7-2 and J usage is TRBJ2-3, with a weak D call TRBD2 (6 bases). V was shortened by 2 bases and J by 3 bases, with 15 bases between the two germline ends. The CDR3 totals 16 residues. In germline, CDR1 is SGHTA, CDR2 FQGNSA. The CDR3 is CASSLNLASFTDTQYF. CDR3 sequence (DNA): TGTGCCAGCAGCTTAAACCTAGCGAGTTTTACAGATACGCAGTATTTT.

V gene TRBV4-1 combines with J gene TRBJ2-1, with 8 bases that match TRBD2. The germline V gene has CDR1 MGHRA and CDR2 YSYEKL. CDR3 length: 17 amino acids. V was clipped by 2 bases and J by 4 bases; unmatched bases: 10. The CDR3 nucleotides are TGCGCCAGCAGCCAACCCGCGGCTAGCGGGCATTACAATGAGCAGTTCTTC. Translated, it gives CASSQPAASGHYNEQFF.

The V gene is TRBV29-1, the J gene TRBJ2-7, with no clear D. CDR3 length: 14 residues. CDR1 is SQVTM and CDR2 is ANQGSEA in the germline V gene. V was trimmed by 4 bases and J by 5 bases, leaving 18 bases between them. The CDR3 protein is CSVVPASFLNEQYF. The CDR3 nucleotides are TGCAGCGTTGTGCCCGCTTCGTTTCTGAACGAGCAGTACTTC.

CDR3 coding DNA: TGTGCCATGAGTTTGGGCCCTAACACCGGGGAGCTGTTTTTT. Protein product: CAMSLGPNTGELFF. The gene calls are TRBV10-3 and TRBJ2-2, with D hard to call. This CDR3 has 14 residues. Germline V gene data show CDR1 as ENHRY and CDR2 as SYGVKD. V was clipped by 9 bases and J by 2 bases, with 13 bases between them.

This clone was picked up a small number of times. CDR3 sequence: CASSLFERETGETQYF. As DNA, the CDR3 is TGTGCCAGCAGCTTATTTGAGCGGGAGACGGGAGAGACCCAGTACTTC. J is TRBJ2-5 and V is TRBV11-2, with 8 positions matching TRBD2. V was clipped by 2 bases and J by 4 bases; unmatched bases: 9. The CDR3 has 16 residues. CDR1 and CDR2 (germline): SGHAT, FQNNGV.

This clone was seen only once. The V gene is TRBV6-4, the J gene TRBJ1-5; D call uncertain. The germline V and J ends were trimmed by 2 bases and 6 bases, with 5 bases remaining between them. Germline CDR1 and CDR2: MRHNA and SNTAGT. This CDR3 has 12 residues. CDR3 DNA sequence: TGTGCCAGCAGTGACGTGGGTCAGCCCCAGCATTTT. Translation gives CASSDVGQPQHF.

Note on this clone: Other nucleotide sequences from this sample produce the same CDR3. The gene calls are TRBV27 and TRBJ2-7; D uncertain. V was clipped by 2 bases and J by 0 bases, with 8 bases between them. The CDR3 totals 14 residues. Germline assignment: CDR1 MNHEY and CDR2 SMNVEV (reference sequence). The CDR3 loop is CASSLGRNSYEQYF. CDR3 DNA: TGTGCCAGCAGTTTAGGGCGGAACTCCTACGAGCAGTACTTC.

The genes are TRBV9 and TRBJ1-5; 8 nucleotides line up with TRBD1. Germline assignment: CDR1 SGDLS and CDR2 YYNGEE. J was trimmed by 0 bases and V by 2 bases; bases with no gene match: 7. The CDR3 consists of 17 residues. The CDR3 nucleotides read TGTGCCAGCAGCGTTGGGACAGGAACTTATAGCAATCAGCCCCAGCATTTT. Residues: CASSVGTGTYSNQPQHF.

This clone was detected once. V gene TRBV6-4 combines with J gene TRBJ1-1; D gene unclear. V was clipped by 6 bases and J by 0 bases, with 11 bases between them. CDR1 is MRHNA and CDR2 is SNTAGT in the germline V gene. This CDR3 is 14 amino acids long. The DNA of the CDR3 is TGTGCCAGCAGCCTTCATCATCTGAACACTGAAGCTTTCTTT. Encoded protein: CASSLHHLNTEAFF.

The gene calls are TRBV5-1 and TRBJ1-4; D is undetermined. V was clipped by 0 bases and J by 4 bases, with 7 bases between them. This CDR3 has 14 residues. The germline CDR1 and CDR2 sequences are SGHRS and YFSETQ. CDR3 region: CASSLEGINEKLFF. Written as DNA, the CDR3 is TGCGCCAGCAGCTTGGAAGGGATTAATGAAAAACTGTTTTTT.

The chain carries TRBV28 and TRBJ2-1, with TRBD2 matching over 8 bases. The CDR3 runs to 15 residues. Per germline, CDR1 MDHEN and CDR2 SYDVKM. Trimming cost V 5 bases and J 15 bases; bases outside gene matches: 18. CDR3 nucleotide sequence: TGTGCCAGCAGTAACGGCGGGCTAGCGGGTAGGTGGGCGTTCTTC. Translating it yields CASSNGGLAGRWAFF.

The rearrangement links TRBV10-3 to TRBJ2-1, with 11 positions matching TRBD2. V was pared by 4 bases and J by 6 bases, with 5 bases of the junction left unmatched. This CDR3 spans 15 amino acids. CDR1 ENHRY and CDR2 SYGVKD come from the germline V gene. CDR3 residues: CAISALAGDSNEQFF. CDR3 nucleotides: TGTGCCATCAGTGCACTAGCGGGGGACTCCAATGAGCAGTTCTTC.

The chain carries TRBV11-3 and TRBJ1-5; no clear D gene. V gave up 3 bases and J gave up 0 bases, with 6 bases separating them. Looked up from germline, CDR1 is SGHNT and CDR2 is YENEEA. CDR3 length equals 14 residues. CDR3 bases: TGTGCCAGCAGCTTGGGGAATAGCAATCAGCCCCAGCATTTT. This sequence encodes CASSLGNSNQPQHF.

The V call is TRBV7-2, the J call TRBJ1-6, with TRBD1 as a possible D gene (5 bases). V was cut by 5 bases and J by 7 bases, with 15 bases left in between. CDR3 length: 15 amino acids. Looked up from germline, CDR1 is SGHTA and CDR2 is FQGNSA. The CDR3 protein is CASSQQTVVNSPLHF. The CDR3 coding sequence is TGTGCCAGCAGCCAACAGACAGTAGTGAATTCACCCCTCCACTTT.